This TCR beta chain was retrieved from a study of identical twins. Whole-study results and caveats: Zero-insertion results could be subject to partial confounding by invariant MAIT and iNKT cells. Fewer insertions characterized abundant cord blood beta clonotypes, whereas memory repertoires showed none.

To note about this clonotype: Its antigen is not known.

The germline V gene has CDR1 SEHNR and CDR2 FQNEAQ (reference sequence). This CDR3 is 14 amino acids long. V was trimmed by 5 bases and J by 0 bases, leaving 10 bases between them. Every one of the donors was a healthy Caucasian. TCRdb independently ran MiXCR on the 5' RACE reads; one entry per CDR3 protein. The sample includes some 200,000 distinct CDR3 sequences, around 6.9% of them seen just once. The sample also formed part of further work on yellow fever vaccine responses in identical twins.

This clonotype originated in a woman aged 18-35 years in good health. The V call is TRBV7-9, the J call TRBJ1-1; D is unresolved. The specimen was memory (CD45RO+) T cells sorted from blood. This chain's CDR3 is CASSPLRMNTEAFF. CDR3 bases: TGTGCCAGCAGCCCCCTCCGTATGAACACTGAAGCTTTCTTT.